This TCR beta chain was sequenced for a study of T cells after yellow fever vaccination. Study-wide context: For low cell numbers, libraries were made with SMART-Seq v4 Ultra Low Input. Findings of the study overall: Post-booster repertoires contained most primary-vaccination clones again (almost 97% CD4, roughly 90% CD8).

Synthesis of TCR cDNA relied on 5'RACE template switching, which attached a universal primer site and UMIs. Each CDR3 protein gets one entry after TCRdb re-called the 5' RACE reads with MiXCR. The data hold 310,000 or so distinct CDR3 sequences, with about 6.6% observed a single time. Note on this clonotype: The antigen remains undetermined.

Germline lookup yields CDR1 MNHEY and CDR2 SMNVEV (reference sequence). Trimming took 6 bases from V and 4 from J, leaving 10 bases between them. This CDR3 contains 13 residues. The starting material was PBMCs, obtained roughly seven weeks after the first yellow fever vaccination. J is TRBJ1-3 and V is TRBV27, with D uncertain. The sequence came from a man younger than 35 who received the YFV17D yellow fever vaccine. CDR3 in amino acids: CASRGLGGNTIYF. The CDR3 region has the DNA TGTGCCAGCAGGGGTCTGGGAGGAAACACCATATATTTT.